Below are 6 T cell receptor beta chains sequenced from a single sample in a study of OX40 agonist ivuxolimab in advanced cancers. Clones were sequenced by immunoSEQ multiplex PCR, and TCRdb holds only the in-frame ones, with some missing. Here the sample spans 30,000 to 45,000 clones, about 81% being singletons. This material consisted of CD4+ or CD8+ T cells sorted from blood, taken in a trial of the OX40 agonist ivuxolimab. Receptors originate from an adult with an advanced solid tumor such as melanoma, head and neck, liver or kidney cancer.

This clone showed up just a few times. This sequence joins TRBV11-1 and TRBJ2-3; D is perhaps TRBD1 or TRBD2 (5 bases each). V was trimmed by 5 bases and J by 0 bases, leaving 18 bases between them. The CDR3 spans 17 residues. In germline, CDR1 is SGHAT, CDR2 FQDESV (reference sequence). For the CDR3, the DNA is TGTGCCAGCAGCCCCGGGAAGGGGAAAGCTAGCACAGATACGCAGTATTTT. This gives the protein CASSPGKGKASTDTQYF.

The gene calls are TRBV27 and TRBJ1-2, with a tentative D call TRBD1 (6 bases). The CDR3 loop spans 13 amino acids. Trimming shortened V by 6 bases and J by 8 bases, and 16 bases separated the two germline ends. Germline CDR1 reads MNHEY; CDR2 reads SMNVEV (reference sequence). CDR3 amino acids: CASRGTRPEGYTF. Here the CDR3 DNA reads TGTGCCAGCAGGGGGACACGACCAGAGGGCTACACCTTC.

The DNA for the CDR3 is TGTGCCAGCAGTGAGAACAGGAATGAAGGCTACACCTTC. Its protein product is CASSENRNEGYTF. J is TRBJ1-2 and V is TRBV6-5; TRBD1 is a possible D gene (5 bases). This CDR3 spans 13 amino acids. V was clipped by 5 bases and J by 8 bases, with 15 bases between them. CDR1 and CDR2 from the germline V gene are MNHEY and SVGAGI.

The chain is built from TRBV28 and TRBJ2-7; a possible D gene is TRBD2 (5 bases). Between the trimmed V and J ends, which lost 6 bases and 3 bases, there was a span of 9 bases. The CDR3 runs 12 residues. CDR1 and CDR2 from the germline V gene are MDHEN and SYDVKM. CDR3 nucleotides: TGTGCCAGCAGAGAGGGCGGCTACGAGCAGTACTTC. Translated: CASREGGYEQYF.

The CDR3 DNA reads TGCGCCACTTCGGAAGGGACAGGGATCACAGATACGCAGTATTTT. It is translated as CATSEGTGITDTQYF. The V gene is TRBV10-1, the J gene TRBJ2-3, with 9 bases lining up with TRBD1. Losses at the gene ends were 10 bases for V and 2 bases for J; bases not matched to a gene: 10. Germline loops: CDR1 WNHNN, CDR2 SYGVQD (reference sequence). CDR3 size: 15 residues.

This clone was seen more than once but under ten times. The chain uses TRBV11-2 and TRBJ2-1, with 9 bases fitting TRBD1. CDR3 length: 17 residues. V shed 2 bases, J shed 6 bases, and the junction held 11 bases outside the gene matches. Germline V CDR1 and CDR2: SGHAT, FQNNGV. CDR3 in DNA: TGTGCCAGCAGCTTAAGGTCGGCGGGACAGGGACGCAATGAGCAGTTCTTC. Protein product: CASSLRSAGQGRNEQFF.